These 23 T cell receptor beta chains came from one sample sequenced in a study of technical replicates of blood from several donors (dated by TCRdb to about 2017). The library was built by means of the immunoSEQ multiplex PCR assay. The table comes from immuneACCESS by way of TCRdb, which keeps in-frame sequences with V and J called. Part of the clones is missing from these tables; in studies checked, under half for an unresolved V gene and the rest for unknown reasons. The sample table contains 55,000 to 80,000 clones; only one count was recorded for 93% of them. The ten largest clones represent 0.25% of the sample. Material for sequencing was T cells isolated from PBMCs. All receptors come from a human donor in good health.

J is TRBJ1-5 and V is TRBV28, with D tentatively TRBD1 (5 bases). V lost 6 bases, J lost 4 bases, and 16 bases lay in between. This CDR3 region has 15 residues. From germline, CDR1 is MDHEN and CDR2 SYDVKM. The DNA of the CDR3 is TGTGCCAGCAGCCCCAGTAGCGGGGCGAATCAGCCCCAGCATTTT. This sequence encodes CASSPSSGANQPQHF. Supplemented by reference TRBV28 and TRBJ1-5, the full variable domain reads DVKVTQSSRYLVKRTGEKVFLECVQDMDHENMFWYRQDPGLGLRLIYFSYDVKMKEKGDIPEGYSVSREKKERFSLILESASTNQTSMYLCASSPSSGANQPQHFGDGTRLSIL.

The chain combines TRBV5-6 with TRBJ1-2; no clear D. The germline gives CDR1 SGHDT, CDR2 YYEEEE. V was trimmed by 4 bases and J by 3 bases, leaving 13 bases between them. CDR3 length: 14 amino acids. This CDR3 is CASSGRRRDYGYTF. DNA of the CDR3: TGTGCCAGCAGCGGCCGCAGGAGGGACTATGGCTACACCTTC.

The J gene is TRBJ2-1, the V gene TRBV5-6; D may be TRBD2 (5 bases). Germline V gene data show CDR1 as SGHDT and CDR2 as YYEEEE. The CDR3 consists of 15 residues. Trimming left V 0 bases short and J 3 bases short, with 10 bases between. In nucleotides, the CDR3 is TGTGCCAGCAGCTTGGGGTTAGCGAGCTACAATGAGCAGTTCTTC. Its translation is CASSLGLASYNEQFF. Full variable domain (outside the CDR3, taken from reference TRBV5-6 and TRBJ2-1): DAGVTQSPTHLIKTRGQQVTLRCSPKSGHDTVSWYQQALGQGPQFIFQYYEEEERQRGNFPDRFSGHQFPNYSSELNVNALLLGDSALYLCASSLGLASYNEQFFGPGTRLTVL.

This clone occurred once. This chain uses TRBV6-1 with TRBJ2-2; weak D call: TRBD2 (6 bases). CDR1 is MNHNS, CDR2 SASEGT, per germline. This CDR3 has 18 amino acids. Trimming pared 4 bases from V and 6 bases from J, leaving 24 bases between. CDR3 nucleotide sequence: TGTGCCAGCAGTGCCTCACTAGCCCCTAGCGTAGGTGCCGGGGAGCTGTTTTTT. It codes for CASSASLAPSVGAGELFF.

V gene TRBV5-1 combines with J gene TRBJ2-1; 10 bases agree with TRBD2. With V trimmed by 6 bases and J by 4 bases, 4 bases remained unmatched. The CDR3 has 14 residues. The germline CDR1 and CDR2 sequences are SGHRS and YFSETQ. CDR3 loop: CASMTSGSYNEQFF. The CDR3 nucleotides are TGCGCCAGCATGACTAGCGGGTCGTACAATGAGCAGTTCTTC.

The chain links TRBV27 to TRBJ1-2; 7 bases are shared with TRBD1. The V and J ends lost 6 bases and 8 bases, in that order; junction bases with no gene match: 12. This CDR3 comprises 14 residues. CDR1 and CDR2 from the germline V gene are MNHEY and SMNVEV (reference sequence). CDR3 region: CASSLTGMGYGYTF. Here the CDR3 DNA reads TGTGCCAGCAGCCTGACAGGGATGGGATACGGCTACACCTTC.

The J gene is TRBJ2-3, the V gene TRBV5-6, with D tentatively TRBD2 (5 bases). The CDR3 loop spans 17 amino acids. V gave up 0 bases and J gave up 0 bases, with 14 bases separating them. CDR1 SGHDT and CDR2 YYEEEE come from the germline V gene. The CDR3 region has the DNA TGTGCCAGCAGCTTGGTTGGGCAGCGGCCAAGCACAGATACGCAGTATTTT. Its protein is CASSLVGQRPSTDTQYF.

The V call is TRBV7-9, the J call TRBJ1-1, with a tentative D call TRBD1 (6 bases). V lost 3 bases and J lost 0, with 8 bases in between. The CDR3 loop spans 14 amino acids. The V gene's germline CDR1 is SEHNR and CDR2 FQNEAQ (reference sequence). The CDR3 region is CASSFGGLNTEAFF. CDR3 sequence (DNA): TGTGCCAGCAGCTTCGGGGGGCTGAACACTGAAGCTTTCTTT.

V and J are TRBV15 and TRBJ2-1; D gene uncertain. V lost 0 bases and J 5 bases, leaving 2 bases between the germline ends. CDR3 length: 12 amino acids. Germline-derived CDR1 and CDR2 are LNHNV and YYDKDF (reference sequence). The CDR3 loop is CATSRDNNEQFF. CDR3 coding DNA: TGTGCCACCAGCAGAGATAACAATGAGCAGTTCTTC.

V and J are TRBV9 and TRBJ2-5, with 8 nucleotides matching TRBD1. The CDR3 spans 15 residues. Per germline, CDR1 SGDLS and CDR2 YYNGEE. With 0 bases clipped from V and 2 bases from J, the junction kept 3 bases outside the gene matches. The CDR3 region has the DNA TGTGCCAGCAGCGTAGCCGGGACAGGACAAGAGACCCAGTACTTC. This translates into CASSVAGTGQETQYF.

This clone was seen once. This rearrangement joins TRBV29-1 to TRBJ2-1, with 9 bases identical to TRBD1. V trimming: 3 bases; J trimming: 2 bases; junction bases outside the gene matches: 5. The CDR3 loop spans 15 amino acids. Per germline, CDR1 SQVTM and CDR2 ANQGSEA. The DNA of the CDR3 is TGCAGCGTTGAGGGACAGGGCCCCACCTACAATGAGCAGTTCTTC. Translation: CSVEGQGPTYNEQFF.

V gene TRBV6-6 combines with J gene TRBJ2-7; TRBD1 matches at 10 bases. The CDR3 has 15 amino acids. Trimming removed 4 bases from V and 0 bases from J; junction bases left unmatched: 3. The germline gives CDR1 MNHNY, CDR2 SVGAGI (reference sequence). The CDR3 region has the DNA TGTGCCAGCAGTTTCGGGACAGGGGCCTCCTACGAGCAGTACTTC. Protein sequence: CASSFGTGASYEQYF.

This clone appeared once. CDR3 amino acids: CASSQAGQGWYNSPLHF. CDR3 nucleotide sequence: TGTGCCAGCAGCCAAGCGGGACAGGGGTGGTATAATTCACCCCTCCACTTT. The chain carries TRBV14 and TRBJ1-6; 10 bases align to TRBD1. Germline CDR1 is SGHDN and CDR2 is FVKESK. The CDR3 extends over 17 amino acids. V gave up 1 base and J gave up 4 bases; unmatched junction bases: 4.

The chain has TRBV5-1 and TRBJ1-1, with 7 bases aligning to TRBD1. This CDR3 region has 14 residues. Germline V gene lookup returns CDR1 SGHRS and CDR2 YFSETQ. The V and J ends lost 2 bases and 1 base, in that order; junction bases with no gene match: 2. The CDR3 loop reads CASSLGQANTEAFF. For the CDR3, the DNA is TGCGCCAGCAGCTTAGGACAGGCGAACACTGAAGCTTTCTTT.

The chain recombines TRBV27 with TRBJ1-2; D is uncertain. Germline assignment: CDR1 MNHEY and CDR2 SMNVEV (reference sequence). This CDR3 has 15 residues. Trimming left V 2 bases short and J 4 bases short, with 14 bases between. This chain's CDR3 is CASSLRGYGGYGYTF. CDR3 nucleotide sequence: TGTGCCAGCAGTTTACGTGGTTACGGAGGCTATGGCTACACCTTC.

V usage is TRBV11-2 and J usage is TRBJ1-1, with 8 positions matching TRBD1. The length of the CDR3 is 13 residues. V lost 8 bases and J lost 2; bases outside the gene matches: 4. Germline values: CDR1 SGHAT, CDR2 FQNNGV. CDR3 loop: CASGGQGNTEAFF. The CDR3 DNA reads TGTGCCAGCGGCGGACAGGGAAACACTGAAGCTTTCTTT. The full variable domain, its missing parts supplied by reference TRBV11-2 and TRBJ1-1, is EAGVAQSPRYKIIEKRQSVAFWCNPISGHATLYWYQQILGQGPKLLIQFQNNGVVDDSQLPKDRFSAERLKGVDSTLKIQPAKLEDSAVYLCASGGQGNTEAFFGQGTRLTVV.

This clone was seen only once. This chain uses TRBV11-2 with TRBJ1-3, with 8 bases matching TRBD1. The length of the CDR3 is 16 residues. J was trimmed by 6 bases and V by 5 bases; bases with no gene match: 12. Germline-derived CDR1 and CDR2 are SGHAT and FQNNGV. CDR3 DNA sequence: TGTGCCAGCAGCAACCACGGGACAGGTCATGAAAACACCATATATTTT. It codes for CASSNHGTGHENTIYF.

The V and J genes are TRBV15 and TRBJ1-3; TRBD1 is a possible D gene (6 bases). Trimming took off 2 bases at V and 1 base at J, with 21 bases between the two ends. This CDR3 is 19 amino acids long. Looked up from germline, CDR1 is LNHNV and CDR2 is YYDKDF (reference sequence). The CDR3 protein is CATSRKRRTAIISGNTIYF. DNA of the CDR3: TGTGCCACCAGCAGAAAAAGACGGACAGCTATTATATCTGGAAACACCATATATTTT.

Turning to this clone: One junction end disagrees with the germline gene, perhaps due to a read error. The chain couples TRBV7-7 to TRBJ2-5, with 7 bases that match TRBD1. CDR3 length: 14 residues. The V gene's germline CDR1 is SSHAT and CDR2 FNYEAQ (reference sequence). The CDR3 here is CASSLGTVQETQYF. The CDR3 DNA reads TGTGCTAGCAGCTTAGGGACAGTCCAAGAGACCCAGTACTTC.

V is TRBV9 and J is TRBJ2-1; weak D call: TRBD1 (6 bases). V lost 0 bases to trimming and J lost 6 bases, with 16 bases between them. Germline V gene data show CDR1 as SGDLS and CDR2 as YYNGEE. CDR3 length: 16 residues. The CDR3 loop reads CASSVETGWGSNEQFF. Here the CDR3 DNA reads TGTGCCAGCAGCGTAGAAACAGGGTGGGGAAGCAATGAGCAGTTCTTC. Full variable domain (outside the CDR3, taken from reference TRBV9 and TRBJ2-1): DSGVTQTPKHLITATGQRVTLRCSPRSGDLSVYWYQQSLDQGLQFLIQYYNGEERAKGNILERFSAQQFPDLHSELNLSSLELGDSALYFCASSVETGWGSNEQFFGPGTRLTVL.

The chain links TRBV30 to TRBJ2-7, with TRBD1 matching over 10 bases. V lost 7 bases and J lost 5; bases outside the gene matches: 8. Germline assignment: CDR1 GTSNPN and CDR2 SVGIG (reference sequence). The CDR3 has 13 residues. The CDR3 loop is CASSTGGYDEQYF. In nucleotides, the CDR3 is TGTGCCTCGTCGACAGGGGGCTACGACGAGCAGTACTTC.

The chain links TRBV7-9 to TRBJ1-4; 7 bases are a match to TRBD1. CDR3 length: 14 amino acids. In germline, CDR1 is SEHNR, CDR2 FQNEAQ (reference sequence). V was pared by 5 bases and J by 7 bases, with 7 bases of the junction left unmatched. The DNA for the CDR3 is TGTGCCAGCAGCGTTGACAGGGAAGGTGAAAAACTGTTTTTT. This translates into CASSVDREGEKLFF.

The chain joins TRBV4-1 to TRBJ1-6; possibly TRBD1 for D (5 bases). The germline V and J ends were trimmed by 2 bases and 6 bases, with 11 bases remaining between them. CDR3 length: 15 amino acids. The germline V gene encodes CDR1 MGHRA and CDR2 YSYEKL. The CDR3 reads CASSQRVTANSPLHF. CDR3 DNA: TGCGCCAGCAGCCAACGCGTGACAGCTAATTCACCCCTCCACTTT.